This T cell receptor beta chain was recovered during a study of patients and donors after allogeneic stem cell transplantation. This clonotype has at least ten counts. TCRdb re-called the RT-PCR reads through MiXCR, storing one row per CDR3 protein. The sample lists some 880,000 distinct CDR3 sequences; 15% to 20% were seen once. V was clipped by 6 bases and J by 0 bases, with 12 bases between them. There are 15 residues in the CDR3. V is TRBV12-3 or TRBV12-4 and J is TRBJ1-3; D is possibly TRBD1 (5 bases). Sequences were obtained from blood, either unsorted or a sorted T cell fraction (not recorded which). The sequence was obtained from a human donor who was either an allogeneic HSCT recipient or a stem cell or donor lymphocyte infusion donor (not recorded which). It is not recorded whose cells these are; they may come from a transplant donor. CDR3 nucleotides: TGTGCCAGCAGGTCGGGACTCCGCTCTGGAAACACCATATATTTT. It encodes CASRSGLRSGNTIYF.